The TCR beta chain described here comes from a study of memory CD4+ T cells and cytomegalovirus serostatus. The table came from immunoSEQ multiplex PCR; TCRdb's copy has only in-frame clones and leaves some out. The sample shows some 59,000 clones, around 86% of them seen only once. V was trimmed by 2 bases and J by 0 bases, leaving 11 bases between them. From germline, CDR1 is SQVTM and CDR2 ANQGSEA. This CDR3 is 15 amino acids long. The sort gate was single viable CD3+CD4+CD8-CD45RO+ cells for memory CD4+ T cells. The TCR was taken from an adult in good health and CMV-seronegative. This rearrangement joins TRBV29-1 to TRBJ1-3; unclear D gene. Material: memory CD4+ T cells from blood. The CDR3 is CSVELLEISGNTIYF. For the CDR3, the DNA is TGCAGCGTTGAACTCCTGGAGATCTCTGGAAACACCATATATTTT.